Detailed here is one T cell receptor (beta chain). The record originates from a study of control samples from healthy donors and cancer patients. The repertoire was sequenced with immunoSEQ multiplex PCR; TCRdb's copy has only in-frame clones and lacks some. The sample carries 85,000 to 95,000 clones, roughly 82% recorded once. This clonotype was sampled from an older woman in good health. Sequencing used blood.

CDR3 in amino acids: CATSALAGGYNEQFF. CDR3 sequence (DNA): TGTGCCACCAGTGCACTAGCGGGAGGGTACAATGAGCAGTTCTTC. The chain couples TRBV24-1 to TRBJ2-1; 13 positions agree with TRBD2. Trimming cost V 5 bases and J 4 bases; bases outside gene matches: 1. The CDR3 loop spans 15 amino acids. Germline CDR1 KGHDR, CDR2 SFDVKD.